The clone carrying this TCR beta chain was observed a handful of times. The sample is drawn from a study of T-cell reconstitution after alpha-beta-depleted transplantation in children. The TCRbeta library was prepared with unique molecular identifiers. TCRdb fed the PCR reads into MiXCR, producing one record per CDR3 protein. The repertoire holds almost 250,000 distinct CDR3 sequences, roughly 25% seen once, with roughly 2.5% in the top ten. This CDR3 has 14 amino acids. The V end was cut by 5 bases, the J end by 1 base, with 11 bases between. CDR1 and CDR2 from the germline V gene are MNHNS and SASEGT.

The specimen was PBMCs, collected before TCRalphabeta/CD19-depleted stem cell transplant. The chain employs TRBV6-1 and TRBJ1-1; D not certain. The sequence was collected from a girl aged 2 to 10 with Fanconi anemia, due to receive a stem cell transplant. The CDR3 DNA follows: TGTGCCAGCAGTCGCCTAGACTCGAACACTGAAGCTTTCTTT. It codes for CASSRLDSNTEAFF.